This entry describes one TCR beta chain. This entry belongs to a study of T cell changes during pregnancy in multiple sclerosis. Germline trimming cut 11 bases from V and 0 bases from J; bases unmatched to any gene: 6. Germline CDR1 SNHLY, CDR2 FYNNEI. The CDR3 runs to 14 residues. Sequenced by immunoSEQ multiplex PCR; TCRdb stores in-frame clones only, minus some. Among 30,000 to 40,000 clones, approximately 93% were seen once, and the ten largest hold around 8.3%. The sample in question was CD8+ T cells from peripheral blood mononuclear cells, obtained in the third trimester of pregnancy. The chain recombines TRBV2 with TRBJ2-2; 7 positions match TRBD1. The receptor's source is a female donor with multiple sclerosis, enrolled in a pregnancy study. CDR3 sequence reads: CAFPGGTNTGELFF. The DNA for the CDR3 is TGTGCCTTCCCAGGGGGTACGAACACCGGGGAGCTGTTTTTT.